This entry lists 14 T cell receptor beta chains sequenced from one sample in a study of blood T cell repertoires in COVID-19. TCRdb's table, derived via immunoSEQ multiplex PCR, lists solely in-frame clones and lacks some. The data hold 250,000 or so clones, with under 90% observed a single time. Sequencing was done on a sample of PBMCs or T cells enriched from blood (not recorded which). The receptors stem from a woman in her thirties or forties who had been exposed to COVID-19.

This chain uses TRBV4-3 with TRBJ1-4; no firm D call. Germline assignment: CDR1 LGHNA and CDR2 YSLEER. This CDR3 region has 14 residues. V was pared by 0 bases and J by 7 bases, with 9 bases between. The CDR3 sequence: CASSQDILSEKLFF. CDR3 coding DNA: TGCGCCAGCAGCCAAGACATTCTAAGTGAAAAACTGTTTTTT.

The V and J genes are TRBV3-1 (or the pseudogene TRBV3-2) and TRBJ1-2; D is perhaps TRBD1 (5 bases). V was pared by 6 bases and J by 5 bases, with 13 bases between. Germline lookup yields CDR1 LGHDT and CDR2 YNNKEL (reference sequence). This CDR3 comprises 13 residues. The CDR3, as DNA: TGTGCCAGCAGGGGCAGGGCGTTGTATGGCTACACCTTC. It translates to CASRGRALYGYTF.

The chain links TRBV7-8 to TRBJ1-2, with D hard to call. In germline, CDR1 is SGHVS, CDR2 FQNEAQ. V lost 1 base and J 6 bases, leaving 6 bases between the germline ends. This CDR3 comprises 12 residues. The CDR3 protein is CASSLGGDGYTF. DNA of the CDR3: TGTGCCAGCAGCTTAGGGGGAGATGGCTACACCTTC.

The J gene is TRBJ2-3, the V gene TRBV19; 11 bases agree with TRBD2. Germline V gene sequence: CDR1 LNHDA, CDR2 SQIVND (reference sequence). This CDR3 spans 16 amino acids. J lost 4 bases, V lost 7 bases, and 10 bases had no gene match. CDR3 sequence: CASTGLAGGSPDTQYF. The CDR3 DNA reads TGTGCCAGTACCGGATTAGCGGGGGGGAGTCCAGATACGCAGTATTTT.

In its sample, this clone was seen once. The chain is built from TRBV9 and TRBJ2-3, with TRBD1 identical over 10 bases. Germline trimming cut 3 bases from V and 2 bases from J; bases unmatched to any gene: 3. The germline gives CDR1 SGDLS, CDR2 YYNGEE. The CDR3 sequence is 15 residues long. Here the CDR3 DNA reads TGTGCCAGCAGCGCCGGGACAGGGGTCACAGATACGCAGTATTTT. It translates to CASSAGTGVTDTQYF.

This chain connects TRBV28 to TRBJ2-5; weak D call: TRBD2 (6 bases). CDR1 and CDR2 from the germline V gene are MDHEN and SYDVKM. The V gene lost 7 bases and the J gene lost 5 bases, with 17 bases spanning the gap. CDR3 length equals 14 residues. CDR3 sequence: CASTDEAGMETQYF. For the CDR3, the DNA is TGTGCCAGCACCGATGAGGCGGGGATGGAGACCCAGTACTTC. Drawing the rest from reference TRBV28 and TRBJ2-5, the complete variable domain is DVKVTQSSRYLVKRTGEKVFLECVQDMDHENMFWYRQDPGLGLRLIYFSYDVKMKEKGDIPEGYSVSREKKERFSLILESASTNQTSMYLCASTDEAGMETQYFGPGTRLLVL.

This chain uses TRBV19 with TRBJ1-1; D gene ambiguous. V shed 9 bases and J shed 5 bases, with 16 bases lying between them. Germline V gives CDR1 LNHDA, CDR2 SQIVND (reference sequence). This CDR3 is 13 amino acids long. The CDR3 coding sequence is TGTGCCAGCCAAACCGACTCGAGGACTGAAGCTTTCTTT. It specifies CASQTDSRTEAFF.

This chain links TRBV9 with TRBJ2-1; 10 positions match TRBD2. The germline V gene has CDR1 SGDLS and CDR2 YYNGEE. Trimming at V came to 0 bases and at J to 6 bases, leaving 3 bases not matched to a gene. The CDR3 covers 15 residues. CDR3 in amino acids: CASSVELAGFNEQFF. Here the CDR3 DNA reads TGTGCCAGCAGCGTAGAACTAGCGGGGTTCAATGAGCAGTTCTTC. Variable domain in full (rest from reference TRBV9 and TRBJ2-1): DSGVTQTPKHLITATGQRVTLRCSPRSGDLSVYWYQQSLDQGLQFLIQYYNGEERAKGNILERFSAQQFPDLHSELNLSSLELGDSALYFCASSVELAGFNEQFFGPGTRLTVL.

The CDR3 loop is CASSLDGAGNEKLFF. The CDR3 bases are TGTGCCAGCAGCTTGGATGGGGCAGGGAATGAAAAACTGTTTTTT. The rearrangement links TRBV5-4 to TRBJ1-4; D might be TRBD1 (5 bases). The CDR3 sequence is 15 residues long. The germline gives CDR1 SGHNT, CDR2 YYREEE (reference sequence). V lost 0 bases, J lost 5 bases, and 11 bases lay in between.

This chain connects TRBV27 to TRBJ1-1; 11 bases fit TRBD1. Germline trimming cut 2 bases from V and 5 bases from J; bases unmatched to any gene: 10. The CDR3 has 17 residues. CDR1 and CDR2 from the germline V gene are MNHEY and SMNVEV (reference sequence). CDR3 region: CASSLGPWGTGGTEAFF. The DNA for the CDR3 is TGTGCCAGCAGTTTAGGCCCGTGGGGGACAGGGGGAACTGAAGCTTTCTTT.

The chain employs TRBV5-1 and TRBJ1-5; D remains ambiguous. CDR1 is SGHRS and CDR2 is YFSETQ in the germline V gene. The CDR3 length is 15 residues. V dropped 5 bases and J dropped 4 bases, with 16 bases sitting between them. Here the CDR3 reads CASRKGPDSNQPQHF. The DNA for the CDR3 is TGCGCCAGCAGGAAAGGACCGGACTCTAATCAGCCCCAGCATTTT.

This chain joins TRBV7-9 and TRBJ2-1, with a tentative D call TRBD2 (5 bases). The CDR3 totals 13 residues. CDR1 and CDR2 (germline): SEHNR, FQNEAQ (reference sequence). Trimming removed 0 bases from V and 8 bases from J, with 8 bases in between. CDR3 bases: TGTGCCAGCAGCTTAGCGAACGGGGATGAGCAGTTCTTC. This codes for CASSLANGDEQFF.

CDR3 protein: CASSPLVVQGANEKLFF. The CDR3 DNA follows: TGTGCCAGCTCACCACTTGTCGTACAGGGGGCTAATGAAAAACTGTTTTTT. This chain joins TRBV18 and TRBJ1-4, with 8 bases aligning to TRBD1. The CDR3 contains 17 residues. The germline V gene encodes CDR1 KGHSH and CDR2 LQKENI. Trimming at V came to 1 base and at J to 3 bases, leaving 7 bases not matched to a gene.

The CDR3 spells CASRNILGGGTEAFF. DNA of the CDR3: TGTGCCAGCAGGAATATCCTCGGGGGGGGGACTGAAGCTTTCTTT. The chain combines TRBV28 with TRBJ1-1, with a tentative D call TRBD1 (5 bases). From germline, CDR1 is MDHEN and CDR2 SYDVKM. The CDR3 contains 15 residues. Trimming left V 6 bases short and J 5 bases short, with 19 bases between. The variable domain in full, with the rest retrieved from reference TRBV28 and TRBJ1-1, is DVKVTQSSRYLVKRTGEKVFLECVQDMDHENMFWYRQDPGLGLRLIYFSYDVKMKEKGDIPEGYSVSREKKERFSLILESASTNQTSMYLCASRNILGGGTEAFFGQGTRLTVV.